What follows describes a single T cell receptor beta chain. Its matching antigen is unknown. A patient was excluded if there was uncontrolled infection, other autoimmune disease, pregnancy or lactation. Trimming shortened V by 0 bases and J by 6 bases, and 6 bases separated the two germline ends. The length of the CDR3 is 13 residues. This entry belongs to a study of T cells in Graves' hyperthyroidism and ophthalmopathy. General study results and limits: Ophthalmopathy was told apart from stable hyperthyroidism by a 13 V-J model.

Authors of the study amplified TCR beta CDR3 regions from RNA transcripts. First-round RT-PCR of the TCR CDR3 relied on the HTBI primer set. TCRdb re-called the multiplex PCR reads through MiXCR, storing one row per CDR3 protein. The sample lists around 300,000 distinct CDR3 sequences, less than 20% occurring once. The sequencing input was blood. This chain connects TRBV6-7 to TRBJ2-1; no clear D gene. TRBV6-7 is an open reading frame, and its role is uncertain. This sequence originates from a man aged 45 to 65 with Graves' ophthalmopathy. CDR3 loop: CASSYSNSNEQFF. Written as DNA, the CDR3 is TGTGCCAGCAGTTACTCGAATAGCAATGAGCAGTTCTTC.